Included here is one T cell receptor beta chain sequence, with context. Profiled with immunoSEQ multiplex PCR; TCRdb holds only in-frame clones, not every one. The sample records 130,000 to 150,000 clones, approximately 80% being singletons. The data were taken from a study of blood T cell repertoires in COVID-19. Input material: peripheral blood. This receptor was obtained from a human donor in a cohort sampled during active COVID-19.

The chain's CDR3 is CATSRDIEGYTF. CDR3 nucleotide sequence: TGTGCCACCAGCAGAGATATTGAGGGCTACACCTTC. The chain is built from TRBV15 and TRBJ1-2, with no clear D. This CDR3 has 12 residues. V lost 0 bases and J 8 bases, leaving 7 bases between the germline ends. CDR1 and CDR2 (germline): LNHNV, YYDKDF (reference sequence).